This TCR beta chain derives from a study of shared T cell receptors in the human thymus. Germline values: CDR1 LGHNA, CDR2 YSLEER. Trimming removed 0 bases at V and 0 bases at J, with 8 bases between. This CDR3 has 16 amino acids. Repertoires were generated with immunoSEQ multiplex PCR, while TCRdb's copy carries only in-frame clones and drops some. The sample holds over 650,000 clones, approximately 89% seen once. The sample was also reused in another study, on human thymus T cells. That source adds: All donors were healthy Finnish infants who were undergoing corrective surgery to treat congenital heart defects. Resections from corrective heart surgery supplied the thymus tissue. Apparent bias marked the V and J gene usage of thymic and blood repertoires. Thymic TCR repertoires of unrelated people reportedly overlapped highly.

The sequenced material came from thymocytes. The sequence was obtained from a boy under two years old with a congenital heart defect. The chain carries TRBV4-3 and TRBJ2-2; possible D gene TRBD2, 5 bases. CDR3 in amino acids: CASSQEKEANTGELFF. In DNA, the CDR3 is TGCGCCAGCAGCCAAGAAAAGGAGGCGAACACCGGGGAGCTGTTTTTT.